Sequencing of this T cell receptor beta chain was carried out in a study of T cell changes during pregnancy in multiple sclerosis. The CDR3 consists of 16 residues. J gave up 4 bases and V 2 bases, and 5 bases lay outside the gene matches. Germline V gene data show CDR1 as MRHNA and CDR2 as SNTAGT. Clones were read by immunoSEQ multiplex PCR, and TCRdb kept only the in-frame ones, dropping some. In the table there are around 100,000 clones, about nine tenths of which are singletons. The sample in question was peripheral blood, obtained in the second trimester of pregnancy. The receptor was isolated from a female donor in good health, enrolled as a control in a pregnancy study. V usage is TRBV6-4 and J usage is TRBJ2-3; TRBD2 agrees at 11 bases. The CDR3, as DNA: TGTGCCAGCAGTGACGTAGCGGGGGGGCCATCAGATACGCAGTATTTT. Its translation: CASSDVAGGPSDTQYF.